Listed below are T cell receptor beta chains from one sample, sequenced in a study of blood T cell repertoires in COVID-19. Here immunoSEQ multiplex PCR was the method, and the copy in TCRdb shows in-frame clones only, minus some. The sample lists some 150,000 clones; around 88% were seen once. The material sequenced was PBMCs or T cells enriched from blood (not recorded which). Every receptor here comes from a woman between 50 and 59 years old in a cohort exposed to, infected with or recovered from COVID-19 (not recorded which). Both conserved end residues are trimmed from each CDR3. Fields, in order: V gene, CDR3 protein.

v_gene: TRBV7-9
CDR3aa: ASSFSGITEAF

v_gene: TRBV7-2
CDR3aa: ASSLKTGFADTQY

v_gene: TRBV4-1
CDR3aa: ASSHLLLVGGTDTQY

v_gene: TRBV9
CDR3aa: ASSREAGPYEQY

v_gene: TRBV5-6
CDR3aa: ASNRLAGGTDTQY

v_gene: TRBV10-2
CDR3aa: ASSGGEGQQRGRALEQF

v_gene: TRBV4-3
CDR3aa: ASSQDRPTGRTNEKLF

v_gene: TRBV19
CDR3aa: ASSIRGGEQPQH

v_gene: TRBV2
CDR3aa: ASTRTPNTGELF

v_gene: TRBV19
CDR3aa: ASSTGYNSPLH

v_gene: TRBV6-1
CDR3aa: ASSEEITGWPYEQY

v_gene: TRBV27
CDR3aa: ASSLFSSNQPQH

v_gene: TRBV7-2
CDR3aa: ASSLGPGFSGNTIY

v_gene: TRBV27
CDR3aa: ASRTGGDQPQH

v_gene: TRBV5-1
CDR3aa: ASRFTGGEETQY

v_gene: TRBV24-1
CDR3aa: ATSQGSSGNTIY

v_gene: TRBV9
CDR3aa: ASSVGSPSGATGNTIY

v_gene: TRBV6-5
CDR3aa: ASSYSILRNTGELF

v_gene: TRBV6-5
CDR3aa: ASSRPGRNTEAF

v_gene: TRBV28
CDR3aa: ASSVSGSQGNYGYT

v_gene: TRBV28
CDR3aa: ASRPGQPRTNEKLF

v_gene: TRBV7-9
CDR3aa: ASSLVIAGAYEQY

v_gene: TRBV7-2
CDR3aa: ASSLVGPSGGYTDTQY

v_gene: TRBV7-9
CDR3aa: ASSPWTQNSPLH

v_gene: TRBV9
CDR3aa: ASSAPKAGGLIDAF

v_gene: TRBV20-1
CDR3aa: SASYGHPNQPQH

v_gene: TRBV7-2
CDR3aa: ASSPVLLGGNYGYT

v_gene: TRBV18
CDR3aa: ASSLGTGYGHEQF

v_gene: TRBV19
CDR3aa: ASSIVRGIISGANVLT

v_gene: TRBV10-2
CDR3aa: ASSESTTGANVLT

v_gene: TRBV19
CDR3aa: ASSHAVESNQPQH

v_gene: TRBV9
CDR3aa: ASSEGTATEKLF

v_gene: TRBV7-2
CDR3aa: ASSFRQGGNTIY

v_gene: TRBV18
CDR3aa: ASSPGSPRYTEAF

v_gene: TRBV5-4
CDR3aa: ASKGQGILEETQY

v_gene: TRBV3-1/TRBV3-2
CDR3aa: ASSQGRQGRQSPLH

v_gene: TRBV6-1
CDR3aa: ASRGQGAAELAKNIQY

v_gene: TRBV11-2
CDR3aa: ASNTGTKQYEQY

v_gene: TRBV25-1
CDR3aa: ASSWTDKNSPLH

v_gene: TRBV28
CDR3aa: ASSLFGTYSNQPQH

v_gene: TRBV5-5
CDR3aa: ASSLRLWAGTEAF

v_gene: TRBV3-1/TRBV3-2
CDR3aa: ASSLGQGAWYT

v_gene: TRBV7-9
CDR3aa: ASSTIGGAINTGELF

v_gene: TRBV6-2/TRBV6-3
CDR3aa: ASSRAGTGTLLQY

v_gene: TRBV29-1
CDR3aa: SVDGDSIYNEQF

v_gene: TRBV6-5
CDR3aa: ASSYTLAGALTQY

v_gene: TRBV7-3
CDR3aa: ASSAGVGGLYNEQF

v_gene: TRBV27
CDR3aa: ATRDRGDNEQF

v_gene: TRBV28
CDR3aa: ASSLGTDRSRFYGYT

v_gene: TRBV6-5
CDR3aa: ASSRQEDNYGYT

v_gene: TRBV19
CDR3aa: ASSMLFRTGEENYGYT

v_gene: TRBV10-3
CDR3aa: AIRKQALSSGNTIY

v_gene: TRBV9
CDR3aa: ASSANRDRGTYGYT

v_gene: TRBV18
CDR3aa: ASSSQTGGDGYT

v_gene: TRBV7-8
CDR3aa: ASSPPGQGRLLHSNQPQH

v_gene: TRBV6-7
CDR3aa: ASSRRGKTTREQY

v_gene: TRBV7-2
CDR3aa: ASSPGTGGMGYGYT

v_gene: TRBV7-2
CDR3aa: ASSSAGGYNEQF

v_gene: TRBV28
CDR3aa: ASRGQGADYGYT

v_gene: TRBV6-2/TRBV6-3
CDR3aa: ASSPISYPLTDTQY